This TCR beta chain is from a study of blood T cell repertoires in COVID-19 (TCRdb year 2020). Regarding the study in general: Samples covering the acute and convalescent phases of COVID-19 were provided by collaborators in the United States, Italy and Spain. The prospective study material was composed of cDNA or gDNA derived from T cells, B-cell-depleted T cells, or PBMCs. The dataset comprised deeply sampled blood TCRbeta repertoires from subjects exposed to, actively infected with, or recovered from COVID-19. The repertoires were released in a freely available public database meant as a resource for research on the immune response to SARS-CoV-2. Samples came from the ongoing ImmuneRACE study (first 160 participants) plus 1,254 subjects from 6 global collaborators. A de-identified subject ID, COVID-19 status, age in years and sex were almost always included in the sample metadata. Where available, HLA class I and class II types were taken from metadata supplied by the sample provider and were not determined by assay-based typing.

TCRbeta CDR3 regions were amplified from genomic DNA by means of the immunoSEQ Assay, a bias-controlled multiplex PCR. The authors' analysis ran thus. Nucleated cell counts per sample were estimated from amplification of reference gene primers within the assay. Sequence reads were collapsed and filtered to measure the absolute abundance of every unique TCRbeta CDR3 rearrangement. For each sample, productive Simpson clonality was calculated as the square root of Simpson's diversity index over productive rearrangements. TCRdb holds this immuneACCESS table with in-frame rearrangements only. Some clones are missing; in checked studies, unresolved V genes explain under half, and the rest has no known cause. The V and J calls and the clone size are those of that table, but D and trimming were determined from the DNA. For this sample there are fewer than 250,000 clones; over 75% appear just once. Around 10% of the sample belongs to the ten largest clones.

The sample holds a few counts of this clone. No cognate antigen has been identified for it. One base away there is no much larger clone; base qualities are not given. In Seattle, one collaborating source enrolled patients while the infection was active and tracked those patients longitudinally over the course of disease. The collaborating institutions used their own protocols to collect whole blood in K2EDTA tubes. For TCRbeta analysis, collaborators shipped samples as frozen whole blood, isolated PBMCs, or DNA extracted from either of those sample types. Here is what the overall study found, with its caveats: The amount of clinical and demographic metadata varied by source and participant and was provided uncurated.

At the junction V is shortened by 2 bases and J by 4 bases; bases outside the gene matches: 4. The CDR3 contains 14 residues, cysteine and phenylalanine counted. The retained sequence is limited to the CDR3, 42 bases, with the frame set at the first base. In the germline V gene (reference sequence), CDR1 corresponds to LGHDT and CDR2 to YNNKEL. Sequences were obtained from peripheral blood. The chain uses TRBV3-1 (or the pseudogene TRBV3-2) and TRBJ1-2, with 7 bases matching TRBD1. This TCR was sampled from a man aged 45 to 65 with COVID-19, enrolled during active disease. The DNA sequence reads TGTGCCAGCAGCCAACCCGGACAGGTCTATGGCTACACCTTC. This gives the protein CASSQPGQVYGYTF.